This entry lists 22 T cell receptor beta chains sequenced from one sample in a study of CD8 T cells in ankylosing spondylitis. Which antigens these TCRs recognize remains unknown. TCRdb used MiXCR to reprocess the 5' RACE reads, holding one entry per CDR3 protein. The sample has hundreds of thousands of distinct CDR3 sequences; approximately 26% are singletons. Study conclusions and caveats: Typical of ankylosing spondylitis blood, it appeared, was a TCR beta motif of roughly eight highly homologous variants.

Sequencing was performed on blood, either unsorted or a sorted T cell fraction (not recorded which). Receptors were obtained from a male donor with ankylosing spondylitis.

A few counts support this clonotype. The chain couples TRBV12-3 or TRBV12-4 to TRBJ2-5; tentatively, D is TRBD2 (5 bases). Trimming shortened V by 5 bases and J by 2 bases, and 15 bases separated the two germline ends. This CDR3 has 15 amino acids. The CDR3, as DNA: TGTGCCAGCAGTCCAATACGGGGTAGGCAAGAGACCCAGTACTTC. It translates to CASSPIRGRQETQYF.

The V call is TRBV12-3 or TRBV12-4, the J call TRBJ2-3, with D perhaps matching TRBD1 (6 bases). Trimming left V 5 bases short and J 2 bases short, with 17 bases between. The CDR3 consists of 16 residues. The CDR3 nucleotides read TGTGCCAGCAGTCCCCGCCCCCCGGGACACACAGATACGCAGTATTTT. Translation: CASSPRPPGHTDTQYF.

The V gene is TRBV24-1, the J gene TRBJ2-1, with 14 bases matching TRBD2. This CDR3 region has 15 residues. The ends lost 7 bases at V and 10 bases at J; junction bases unmatched: 8. Per the germline V gene, CDR1 is KGHDR and CDR2 is SFDVKD. CDR3 DNA sequence: TGTGCCACCAGCGACAGGGGACTAGCGGGAGACGAGCAGTTCTTC. This gives the protein CATSDRGLAGDEQFF.

This clonotype was recorded a few times. V usage is TRBV12-3 or TRBV12-4 and J usage is TRBJ2-1, with D hard to call. Between the trimmed V and J ends, which lost 6 bases and 4 bases, there was a span of 7 bases. The CDR3 has 12 amino acids. This CDR3 is CASRPTYNEQFF. CDR3 bases: TGTGCCAGCAGGCCAACTTACAATGAGCAGTTCTTC.

The chain uses TRBV7-9 and TRBJ1-2; D possibly corresponds to TRBD1 (6 bases). V lost 1 base and J 6 bases, leaving 15 bases between the germline ends. In germline, CDR1 is SEHNR, CDR2 FQNEAQ (reference sequence). The CDR3 runs to 15 residues. In nucleotides, the CDR3 is TGTGCCAGCAGCTTAGATGTGTCAGGGGCTCATGGCTACACCTTC. Residues: CASSLDVSGAHGYTF. Combining the CDR3 with reference TRBV7-9 and TRBJ1-2 gives the whole variable domain DTGVSQNPRHKITKRGQNVTFRCDPISEHNRLYWYRQTLGQGPEFLTYFQNEAQLEKSRLLSDRFSAERPKGSFSTLEIQRTEQGDSAMYLCASSLDVSGAHGYTFGSGTRLTVV.

The genes are TRBV20-1 and TRBJ1-2; D gene ambiguous. The CDR3 length is 13 residues. Germline V gives CDR1 DFQATT, CDR2 SNEGSKA (reference sequence). Trimming took 0 bases from V and 3 from J, leaving 8 bases between them. CDR3 in amino acids: CSARERDDYGYTF. CDR3 nucleotide sequence: TGCAGTGCTAGAGAAAGGGATGACTATGGCTACACCTTC.

This rearrangement joins TRBV4-1 to TRBJ2-2; 7 positions agree with TRBD1. J was trimmed by 3 bases and V by 5 bases; bases with no gene match: 6. Germline CDR1 and CDR2: MGHRA and YSYEKL. The CDR3 length is 15 residues. The CDR3 DNA is TGCGCCAGCAGCTTAACCGGGACAGACACCGGGGAGCTGTTTTTT. This translates into CASSLTGTDTGELFF.

This chain uses TRBV4-1 with TRBJ1-5; possibly TRBD1 for D (5 bases). The CDR3 spans 15 residues. Germline V gives CDR1 MGHRA, CDR2 YSYEKL. With 0 bases removed from V and 5 bases from J, the gap between germline ends came to 11 bases. The CDR3 DNA reads TGCGCCAGCAGCCAAGACGGCAGGGCCCATCAGCCCCAGCATTTT. This encodes CASSQDGRAHQPQHF.

This clonotype has a handful of counts. The CDR3 nucleotides read TGCGCCAGTTCAGGGGAATATGAGCAGTTCTTC. This translates into CASSGEYEQFF. The chain joins TRBV5-1 to TRBJ2-1; D possibly corresponds to TRBD1 (6 bases). The CDR3 spans 11 residues. The germline V gene has CDR1 SGHRS and CDR2 YFSETQ. V gave up 8 bases and J gave up 8 bases, with 11 bases separating them.

This clonotype was observed a handful of times. CDR3 nucleotide sequence: TGTGCCAGCAGCCAAGGGGTGACAGAGAACTACGAGCAGTACTTC. Encoded protein: CASSQGVTENYEQYF. The chain recombines TRBV4-2 with TRBJ2-7; TRBD1 is a possible D gene (5 bases). The CDR3 totals 15 residues. V lost 1 base, J lost 3 bases, and 13 bases lay in between. Germline V gives CDR1 LGHNA, CDR2 YNFKEQ.

The table lists this clonotype with a few counts. The chain recombines TRBV28 with TRBJ2-7, with D maybe TRBD1 (6 bases). Germline V lookup: CDR1 MDHEN, CDR2 SYDVKM. V shed 5 bases and J shed 0 bases, with 11 bases lying between them. This CDR3 spans 14 amino acids. CDR3 DNA: TGTGCCAGCAGTCAACAGGGACCCTCCTACGAGCAGTACGTC. Its translation: CASSQQGPSYEQYV.

This clonotype showed up just a few times. V and J are TRBV24-1 and TRBJ2-1; D is undetermined. V lost 2 bases and J lost 8, with 9 bases in between. The germline V gene has CDR1 KGHDR and CDR2 SFDVKD. This CDR3 comprises 13 residues. CDR3 bases: TGTGCCACCAGTGATTGGTCGGTTCATGAGCAGTTCTTC. Its translation: CATSDWSVHEQFF.

This chain connects TRBV20-1 to TRBJ2-6; the D gene is possibly TRBD1 (6 bases). The CDR3 has 19 amino acids. Germline lookup yields CDR1 DFQATT and CDR2 SNEGSKA (reference sequence). The V gene lost 1 base and the J gene lost 4 bases, with 23 bases spanning the gap. CDR3 in DNA: TGCAGTGCTAGAGGACAAGGACAGTCCACACTCGCGGGGGCCAACGTCCTGACTTTC. This gives the protein CSARGQGQSTLAGANVLTF.

This clonotype was observed a handful of times. J is TRBJ2-3 and V is TRBV12-3 or TRBV12-4; D ambiguous. Trimming stripped 4 bases from V and 2 bases from J, with 10 bases between. This CDR3 has 14 residues. The CDR3 protein is CASSWFRNTDTQYF. The CDR3 coding sequence is TGTGCCAGCAGTTGGTTCAGAAACACAGATACGCAGTATTTT.

This clonotype came up a few times. This chain links TRBV29-1 with TRBJ2-1; 7 nucleotides agree with TRBD2. V gave up 4 bases and J gave up 4 bases; unmatched junction bases: 13. The CDR3 is made up of 16 amino acids. In germline, CDR1 is SQVTM, CDR2 ANQGSEA. The CDR3 loop is CSVANHNPGGYNEQFF. The CDR3 DNA reads as TGCAGCGTTGCCAATCACAATCCGGGGGGTTACAATGAGCAGTTCTTC.

V usage is TRBV3-1 and J usage is TRBJ1-5; the match to TRBD1 covers 7 bases. Germline-derived CDR1 and CDR2 are LGHDT and YNNKEL (reference sequence). J gave up 3 bases and V 8 bases, and 22 bases lay outside the gene matches. The CDR3 consists of 19 residues. CDR3: CASCPPAGTVEELNQPQHF. CDR3 nucleotides: TGTGCCAGCTGTCCGCCGGCGGGGACAGTGGAGGAGCTCAATCAGCCCCAGCATTTT.

V usage is TRBV2 and J usage is TRBJ2-6; TRBD2 matches at 7 bases. J was trimmed by 0 bases and V by 5 bases; bases with no gene match: 7. This CDR3 has 17 residues. The germline gives CDR1 SNHLY, CDR2 FYNNEI. CDR3 amino acids: CASSLGLAVSGANVLTF. As DNA, the CDR3 is TGTGCCAGCAGTCTGGGTCTAGCGGTCTCTGGGGCCAACGTCCTGACTTTC.

This clonotype was seen only a few times. CDR3 region: CASSGDLTGRYEQYF. Here the CDR3 DNA reads TGCGCCAGCAGCGGAGACTTGACAGGGAGGTACGAGCAGTACTTC. The V call is TRBV5-1, the J call TRBJ2-7, with a possible D match to TRBD1 (7 bases). Germline assignment: CDR1 SGHRS and CDR2 YFSETQ. Trimming left V 4 bases short and J 4 bases short, with 18 bases between. The CDR3 runs to 15 residues.

This clonotype occurred many times. The genes are TRBV11-2 and TRBJ2-1; unclear D gene. Trimming took 5 bases from V and 9 from J, leaving 8 bases between them. This CDR3 contains 11 residues. Germline CDR1 SGHAT, CDR2 FQNNGV. CDR3 DNA: TGTGCCAGCAGCCCGTCAAGTGAGCAGTTCTTC. Protein: CASSPSSEQFF.

This clonotype was picked up a small number of times. The chain is built from TRBV20-1 and TRBJ2-3; 8 positions agree with TRBD2. CDR3 length equals 15 residues. V was clipped by 3 bases and J by 2 bases; unmatched bases: 7. The V gene's germline CDR1 is DFQATT and CDR2 SNEGSKA (reference sequence). CDR3 in DNA: TGCAGTGCTAGTCGCCTAGCGGGTCCCACAGATACGCAGTATTTT. It is translated as CSASRLAGPTDTQYF.

CDR3 sequence reads: CASSQDPDSNTEAFF. CDR3 bases: TGCGCCAGCAGCCAAGATCCGGACAGTAACACTGAAGCTTTCTTT. The chain has TRBV4-1 and TRBJ1-1, with TRBD1 as a possible D gene (6 bases). V was trimmed by 0 bases and J by 2 bases, leaving 10 bases between them. Germline CDR1 reads MGHRA; CDR2 reads YSYEKL. The CDR3 sequence is 15 residues long.

The chain combines TRBV25-1 with TRBJ2-1; 7 bases are a match to TRBD2. With V trimmed by 3 bases and J by 11 bases, 7 bases remained unmatched. The CDR3 spans 13 residues. Per the germline V gene, CDR1 is MGHDK and CDR2 is SYGVNS. Written as DNA, the CDR3 is TGTGCCAGCAGTGATGGGACTATCGGGAAGCAGTTCTTC. It encodes CASSDGTIGKQFF.